This T cell receptor (beta chain) comes out of a study of beta chain features in type 1 diabetes. Across the whole study: Across all samples, over 85 million sorted cells were examined. Findings of the study overall: Type 1 diabetes patients had VDJ junctions that carried fewer insertions and more deletions. TCRB repertoires of naive, central memory and Treg cells appeared more similar among patients than among healthy donors.

Sequencing targeted expressed TCRB transcripts, as all isolated RNA had been reverse transcribed. The assay was immunoSEQ multiplex PCR, and TCRdb's table has in-frame clones only and misses some. The data contain 680,000 or so clones, roughly a sixth of them singletons. This CDR3 has 15 amino acids. V lost 5 bases, J lost 2 bases, and 6 bases stayed unmatched. Germline CDR1 SGHTA, CDR2 FQGNSA. A remark on this clone: Its specificity is not known.

The clonotype originates from a man in his late teens or twenties in good health. The chain links TRBV7-2 to TRBJ2-3; 8 nucleotides agree with TRBD2. Input material: naive CD4+ T cells from blood. CDR3 residues: CASSRPGGATDTQYF. The CDR3 DNA is TGTGCCAGCAGCAGACCCGGGGGGGCCACAGATACGCAGTATTTT.